The 14 T cell receptor beta chains given below trace back to one sample, sequenced in a study of cytomegalovirus exposure and HLA in healthy donors. The study ran its PCR with 60 Vbeta and 13 Jbeta primers. Profiling relied on immunoSEQ multiplex PCR, and the TCRdb table lists in-frame clones only, not all of them. Here the sample spans 150,000 to 200,000 clones, around 74% being singletons. Sequencing input: PBMCs. These receptor sequences come from a female donor in good health and CMV-seronegative.

The chain employs TRBV9 and TRBJ2-7; D gene unclear. The CDR3 has 14 residues. Germline CDR1 SGDLS, CDR2 YYNGEE. Trimming removed 0 bases from V and 3 bases from J, with 10 bases in between. The CDR3 nucleotides read TGTGCCAGCAGCGTAGACACGGAGAGCTACGAGCAGTACTTC. Residues: CASSVDTESYEQYF.

This rearrangement joins TRBV5-4 to TRBJ2-2, with a weak D call TRBD1 (6 bases). Trimming took off 2 bases at V and 0 bases at J, with 14 bases between the two ends. This CDR3 has 17 amino acids. The V gene's germline CDR1 is SGHNT and CDR2 YYREEE (reference sequence). The CDR3 sequence is CASSFPFGTSNTGELFF. The CDR3 bases are TGTGCCAGCAGCTTCCCCTTCGGGACATCGAACACCGGGGAGCTGTTTTTT.

The chain joins TRBV5-8 to TRBJ1-1; TRBD1 aligns across 8 bases. CDR1 and CDR2 from the germline V gene are SGHTS and YDEGEE. Losses at the gene ends were 5 bases for V and 0 bases for J; bases not matched to a gene: 6. The CDR3 has 15 amino acids. The CDR3 spells CASRLRTGMNTEAFF. The CDR3 DNA follows: TGTGCCAGCAGACTAAGGACAGGGATGAACACTGAAGCTTTCTTT. Full variable domain (missing parts from reference TRBV5-8 and TRBJ1-1): EAGVTQSPTHLIKTRGQQATLRCSPISGHTSVYWYQQALGLGLQFLLWYDEGEERNRGNFPPRFSGRQFPNYSSELNVNALELEDSALYLCASRLRTGMNTEAFFGQGTRLTVV.

The gene calls are TRBV5-1 and TRBJ2-5; 10 bases fit TRBD2. The last part of the DNA fits TRBJ2-7 better; the J call may be wrong. This CDR3 is 15 amino acids long. CDR1 SGHRS and CDR2 YFSETQ come from the germline V gene. CDR3 bases: TGCGCCAGCAGCTTCCAGCGGGAGGGCCCATACGAGCAGTACTTC. Amino acids: CASSFQREGPYEQYF.

This clone was found once. J is TRBJ2-3 and V is TRBV5-1; TRBD2 might be the D (6 bases). In germline, CDR1 is SGHRS, CDR2 YFSETQ. The CDR3 is 16 residues long. Trimming cost V 4 bases and J 0 bases, with 15 bases left between them. CDR3 DNA sequence: TGCGCCAGCAGCCAAACCGGGACTCTGAGCACAGATACGCAGTATTTT. It is translated as CASSQTGTLSTDTQYF.

The sample holds a few counts of this clone. This CDR3 is CASSRQLGNTEAFF. The CDR3 nucleotides read TGTGCCAGCAGCCGACAGTTGGGGAACACTGAAGCTTTCTTT. The chain links TRBV7-6 to TRBJ1-1; D is possibly TRBD1 (5 bases). The CDR3 is 14 residues long. V was shortened by 5 bases and J by 1 base, with 11 bases between the two germline ends. CDR1 SGHVS and CDR2 FNYEAQ come from the germline V gene.

The gene calls are TRBV27 and TRBJ2-7, with 8 bases identical to TRBD1. The junction had 4 bases not matched to a gene; V was cut back by 0 bases and J by 0 bases. The CDR3 extends over 16 amino acids. Germline CDR1 reads MNHEY; CDR2 reads SMNVEV (reference sequence). The CDR3 region is CASSLSDRVSSYEQYF. The CDR3 DNA is TGTGCCAGCAGTTTATCGGACAGGGTCAGCTCCTACGAGCAGTACTTC.

The chain is built from TRBV7-9 and TRBJ1-2; tentatively, D is TRBD1 (6 bases). CDR3 size: 14 residues. CDR1 is SEHNR, CDR2 FQNEAQ, per germline (reference sequence). V was trimmed by 1 base and J by 5 bases, leaving 11 bases between them. The CDR3 here is CASSLGTGWYGYTF. CDR3 coding DNA: TGTGCCAGCAGCTTAGGTACAGGGTGGTATGGCTACACCTTC.

The gene calls are TRBV5-6 and TRBJ2-5; TRBD2 matches 11 bases. V was clipped by 0 bases and J by 1 base; unmatched bases: 8. This CDR3 is 18 amino acids long. Germline lookup yields CDR1 SGHDT and CDR2 YYEEEE. The CDR3 is CASSLVGAGLAGQETQYF. The CDR3 nucleotides are TGTGCCAGCAGCTTGGTTGGTGCAGGACTAGCGGGCCAAGAGACCCAGTACTTC.

The V and J genes are TRBV30 and TRBJ2-1, with no clear D. The germline V gene has CDR1 GTSNPN and CDR2 SVGIG (reference sequence). The CDR3 runs 14 residues. V dropped 1 base and J dropped 12 bases, with 19 bases sitting between them. The CDR3 is CAWSDSRTLLRQFF. The DNA for the CDR3 is TGTGCCTGGAGTGACAGCCGAACCCTTTTACGGCAGTTCTTC.

The chain links TRBV5-1 to TRBJ2-3, with 7 bases lining up with TRBD2. With 2 bases clipped from V and 2 bases from J, the junction kept 5 bases outside the gene matches. The CDR3 loop spans 15 amino acids. From germline, CDR1 is SGHRS and CDR2 YFSETQ. The CDR3 region is CASSFGLDHTDTQYF. CDR3 nucleotide sequence: TGCGCCAGCAGCTTCGGACTAGACCACACAGATACGCAGTATTTT. Together with reference TRBV5-1 and TRBJ2-3, the CDR3 gives the full variable domain: KAGVTQTPRYLIKTRGQQVTLSCSPISGHRSVSWYQQTPGQGLQFLFEYFSETQRNKGNFPGRFSGRQFSNSRSEMNVSTLELGDSALYLCASSFGLDHTDTQYFGPGTRLTVL.

J is TRBJ1-1 and V is TRBV21-1; TRBD1 is taken as the D call from the table, unchecked against the DNA. TRBV21-1 is flagged as a pseudogene. The CDR3 loop spans 14 amino acids. The CDR3 coding sequence is TGTGCCAGCAGCAAGCAGGGGCGGCACACTGAAGCTTTCTTT. This codes for CASSKQGRHTEAFF.

The rearrangement links TRBV9 to TRBJ2-2; 9 bases map to TRBD1. Unmatched junction bases numbered 8, after V lost 5 bases and J lost 6 bases. The CDR3 extends over 15 amino acids. Germline assignment: CDR1 SGDLS and CDR2 YYNGEE. The CDR3 sequence: CASSPRDRVPGELFF. CDR3 nucleotide sequence: TGTGCCAGCAGTCCCCGGGACAGGGTTCCCGGGGAGCTGTTTTTT.

The sample holds one count of this clone. J is TRBJ2-3 and V is TRBV7-7; possibly TRBD1 for D (6 bases). V was cut by 4 bases and J by 0 bases, with 11 bases left in between. The V gene's germline CDR1 is SSHAT and CDR2 FNYEAQ (reference sequence). The CDR3 sequence is 15 residues long. CDR3 nucleotide sequence: TGTGCCAGCAGCTCCTTTGGACAGAGCACAGATACGCAGTATTTT. Translating gives CASSSFGQSTDTQYF. The variable domain in full, completed from reference TRBV7-7 and TRBJ2-3, reads GAGVSQSPRYKVTKRGQDVTLRCDPISSHATLYWYQQALGQGPEFLTYFNYEAQPDKSGLPSDRFSAERPEGSISTLTIQRTEQRDSAMYRCASSSFGQSTDTQYFGPGTRLTVL.